This T cell receptor (beta chain) comes out of a study of identical twins. The germline V gene encodes CDR1 SGHTA and CDR2 FQGNSA. Trimming removed 3 bases from V and 4 bases from J; junction bases left unmatched: 3. CDR3 length: 16 amino acids. Study conclusions and caveats: Cord blood's abundant beta clonotypes had fewer insertions, unlike memory repertoires.

Template switching (which added a universal primer site) was used, and cDNA carried unique molecular identifiers. TCRdb redid the calling of the 5' RACE reads with MiXCR, one entry per CDR3 protein. Of roughly 630,000 distinct CDR3 sequences in the sample, roughly 6.6% were seen once. This clonotype was counted many times. Its antigen remains unidentified. These data were likewise used in another study, on yellow fever vaccine responses in identical twins.

The sample comprised PBMCs. The source is a woman between 18 and 29 years old in good health. The chain recombines TRBV7-2 with TRBJ2-2; TRBD2 aligns across 12 bases. This chain's CDR3 is CASSFGLAGFTGELFF. The CDR3 DNA is TGTGCCAGCAGCTTTGGACTAGCGGGATTCACCGGGGAGCTGTTTTTT.